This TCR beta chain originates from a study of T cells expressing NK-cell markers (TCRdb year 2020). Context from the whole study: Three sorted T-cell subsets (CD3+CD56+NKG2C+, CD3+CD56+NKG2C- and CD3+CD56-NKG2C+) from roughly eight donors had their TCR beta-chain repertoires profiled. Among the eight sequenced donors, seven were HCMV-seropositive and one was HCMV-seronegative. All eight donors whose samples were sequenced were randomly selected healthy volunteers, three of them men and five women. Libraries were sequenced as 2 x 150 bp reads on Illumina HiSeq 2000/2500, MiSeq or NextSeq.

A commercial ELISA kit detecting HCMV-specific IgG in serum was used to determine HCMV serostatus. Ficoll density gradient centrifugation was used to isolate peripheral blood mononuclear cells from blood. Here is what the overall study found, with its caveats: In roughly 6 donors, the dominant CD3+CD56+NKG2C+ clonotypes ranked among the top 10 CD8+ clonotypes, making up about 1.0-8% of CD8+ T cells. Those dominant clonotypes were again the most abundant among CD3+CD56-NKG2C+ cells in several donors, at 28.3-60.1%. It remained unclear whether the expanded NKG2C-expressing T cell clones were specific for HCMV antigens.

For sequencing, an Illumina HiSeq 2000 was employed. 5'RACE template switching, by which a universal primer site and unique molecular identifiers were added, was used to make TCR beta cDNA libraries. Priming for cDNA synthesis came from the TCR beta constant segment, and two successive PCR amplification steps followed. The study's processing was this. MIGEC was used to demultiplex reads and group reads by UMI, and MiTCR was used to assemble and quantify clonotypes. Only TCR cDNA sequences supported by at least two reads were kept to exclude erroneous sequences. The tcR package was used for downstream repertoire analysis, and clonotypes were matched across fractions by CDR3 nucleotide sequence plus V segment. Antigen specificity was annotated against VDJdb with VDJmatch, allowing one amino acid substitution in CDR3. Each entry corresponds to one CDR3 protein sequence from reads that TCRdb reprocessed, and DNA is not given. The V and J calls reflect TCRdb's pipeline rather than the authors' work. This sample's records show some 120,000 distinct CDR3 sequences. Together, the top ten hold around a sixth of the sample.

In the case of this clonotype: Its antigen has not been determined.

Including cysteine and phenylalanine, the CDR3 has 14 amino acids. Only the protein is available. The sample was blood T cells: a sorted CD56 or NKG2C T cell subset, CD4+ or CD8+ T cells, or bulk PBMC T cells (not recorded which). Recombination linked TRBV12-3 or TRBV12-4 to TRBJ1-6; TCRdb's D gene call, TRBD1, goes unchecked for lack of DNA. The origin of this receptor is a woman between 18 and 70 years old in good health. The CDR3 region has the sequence CASSRDRGFSPLHF.